The TCR beta chain described here comes from a study of T-cell memory formation after mild COVID-19. Study-wide points: That cross-reactive memory joined was suggested by some responding clones appearing in pre-infection memory. Confirmation of SARS-CoV-2 specificity was lacking for second-wave clones peaking day 37. CD4/CD8 balance held among clones contracting day 15 to 85, and later expanders leaned CD4+. Most CD4+ clones that shrank were in CM and EM, while CD8+ ones turned up in EMRA.

TCRdb called the 5' RACE reads again in MiXCR, with one record for every CDR3 protein. The table lists 100,000 to 140,000 distinct CDR3 sequences, about 15% of them singletons. This clonotype was counted between two and nine times. Its cognate antigen is unknown. The sample was PBMCs or a T cell subset sorted from them (not recorded which). This clonotype originated in a man between 18 and 35 years old who had mild COVID-19 (a few samples of this study predate the infection). Cell type and time point are not known.

The CDR3 spells CASSYGTGENQPQHF. The DNA for the CDR3 is TGTGCCAGCAGTTACGGGACAGGGGAAAATCAGCCCCAGCATTTT. V and J are TRBV6-5 and TRBJ1-5; 10 bases fit TRBD1. Losses at the gene ends were 2 bases for V and 4 bases for J; bases not matched to a gene: 2. The CDR3 loop spans 15 amino acids. CDR1 and CDR2 from the germline V gene are MNHEY and SVGAGI.